In its sample, the clone carrying this T cell receptor (beta chain) was seen a few times. A read error may produce the germline difference seen at one junction end. Measured with immunoSEQ multiplex PCR; TCRdb has only the in-frame clones, and not every one. There are approximately 2.1 million clones in the sample; approximately 95% occur only once, and under 0.45% lies in the top ten. This sample was included in a study of shared clonotypes between healthy human individuals. CDR1 and CDR2 (germline): SGHRS, YFSETQ. The CDR3 runs to 13 residues. The receptor was isolated from a man between 18 and 29 years old in good health. Some clones in this sample may be carry-over from other donors' samples. The chain is built from TRBV5-1 and TRBJ1-1, with D maybe TRBD1 (6 bases). The sample taken for sequencing was naive CD4+ T cells from PBMCs. Subset in this sample: CD45RA+ positively selected. CDR3 nucleotides: TGCGCCAGCAGCTTAGGGCCCGGACAGTTGGCGCATTTT. The encoded protein is CASSLGPGQLAHF.